The rows below give T cell receptor beta chains drawn from one sample of a study of shared clonotypes between healthy human individuals. Produced via immunoSEQ multiplex PCR; TCRdb's table is partial and in-frame only. Counted here are a few hundred thousand clones, approximately 97% occurring once; the ten biggest clones make up around 0.06%. The sample comprised naive CD4+ T cells sorted from blood. These receptors were obtained from a woman in her 30s in good health. The CDR3 runs from the conserved cysteine through the conserved F or W. A D gene is named only where the DNA matches it firmly. The listing skips clone size in some rows; elsewhere it reads once, few, many or a size class.

>NA|NA|TRBJ1-5|TRBV6-5
CASSSNTGLDQPQHF
TGTGCCAGCAGTTCCAACACAGGGTTGGATCAGCCCCAGCATTTT
>TRBD2|NA|TRBJ2-7|TRBV27
CASSFAGGDYEQYF
TGTGCCAGCAGTTTTGCGGGAGGGGACTACGAGCAGTACTTC
>TRBD1|NA|TRBJ2-1|TRBV6-5
CASSGTGQTYNEQFF
TGTGCCAGCAGTGGAACGGGACAGACCTACAATGAGCAGTTCTTC
>NA|NA|TRBJ2-1|TRBV7-9
CASKGSYNEQFF
TGTGCCAGCAAGGGCTCCTACAATGAGCAGTTCTTC
>TRBD2|NA|TRBJ2-2|TRBV6-1
CASSGRAGVSTGELFF
TGTGCCAGCAGTGGTCGAGCGGGAGTTTCCACCGGGGAGCTGTTTTTT
>TRBD1|NA|TRBJ2-7|TRBV6-1
CASSEGRQGGREQYF
TGTGCCAGCAGTGAAGGTAGACAGGGGGGACGCGAGCAGTACTTC
>NA|NA|TRBJ1-1|TRBV28
CASRSRRMNTEAFF
TGTGCCAGCCGTTCGCGGCGGATGAACACTGAAGCTTTCTTT
>TRBD2|NA|TRBJ2-3|TRBV30
CAWNPLAGGANTQYF
TGTGCCTGGAATCCACTAGCGGGAGGCGCGAATACGCAGTATTTT
>NA|NA|TRBJ2-1|TRBV9
CASSVRLAPDNEQFF
TGTGCCAGCAGCGTGCGGCTAGCACCGGACAATGAGCAGTTCTTC
>NA|NA|TRBJ2-1|TRBV19
CATTTGRRGNEQFF
TGTGCCACTACTACGGGACGTAGGGGCAATGAGCAGTTCTTC
>NA|NA|TRBJ2-7|TRBV29-1
CSVLLQGSPDEQYF
TGCAGCGTTCTGCTACAGGGTTCCCCCGACGAGCAGTACTTC
>TRBD2|NA|TRBJ2-1|TRBV14
CASSQAGTRVFF
TGTGCCAGCAGCCAGGCCGGGACTAGGGTGTTCTTC
>NA|NA|TRBJ1-5|TRBV19
CASSSLSNQPQHF
TGTGCCAGTAGTTCGTTGAGCAATCAGCCCCAGCATTTT
>NA|NA|TRBJ2-7|TRBV11-2
CASSPRNYEQYF
TGTGCCAGCAGCCCGAGGAACTACGAGCAGTACTTC
>NA|NA|TRBJ1-5|TRBV30
CAWKGQGWNQPQHF
TGTGCCTGGAAAGGCCAGGGTTGGAATCAGCCCCAGCATTTT
>NA|few|TRBJ2-7|TRBV27
CASNRAGSYEQYF
TGTGCCAGCAACAGAGCTGGGTCCTACGAGCAGTACTTC
>NA|once|TRBJ1-2|TRBV5-1
CASSLETNYGYTF
TGCGCCAGCAGCTTGGAGACTAACTATGGCTACACCTTC
>NA|once|TRBJ2-7|TRBV23-1
CASSRRQPTYEQYF
TGCGCCAGCAGTCGGAGACAGCCGACCTACGAGCAGTACTTC
>NA|few|TRBJ1-1|TRBV7-2
CASSSRGPLEAFF
TGTGCCAGCAGCTCCCGCGGGCCGCTGGAAGCTTTCTTT
>NA|NA|TRBJ1-1|TRBV13
CASSLGYNTEAFF
TGTGCCAGCAGCTTAGGGTATAACACTGAAGCTTTCTTT
>TRBD1|NA|TRBJ2-2|TRBV28
CASSFRTGAFTGELFF
TGTGCCAGCAGTTTCCGGACAGGGGCGTTCACCGGGGAGCTGTTTTTT
>NA|once|TRBJ1-6|TRBV6-1
CASSEGRYSDSHNSPLHF
TGTGCCAGCAGTGAAGGCAGGTATTCGGACAGTCACAATTCACCCCTCCACTTT
>NA|NA|TRBJ1-2|TRBV27
CASSFRDNYGYTF
TGTGCCAGCAGTTTCAGGGATAACTATGGCTACACCTTC
>NA|NA|TRBJ2-7|TRBV28
CASSTTYEQYF
TGTGCCAGCAGTACAACCTACGAGCAGTACTTC
>TRBD2|once|TRBJ2-1|TRBV7-9
CASSLAGGWNEQFF
TGTGCCAGCAGCTTAGCGGGAGGGTGGAATGAGCAGTTCTTC
>TRBD1|NA|TRBJ2-7|TRBV10-2
CASSETGQGSEQYF
TGCGCCAGCAGTGAGACCGGACAGGGTTCCGAGCAGTACTTC